The source of this TCR beta chain is a study of breast tumors, draining lymph nodes, adjacent tissues. Germline V gives CDR1 DFQATT, CDR2 SNEGSKA (reference sequence). J was trimmed by 7 bases and V by 2 bases; bases with no gene match: 10. This CDR3 comprises 15 residues. Worth noting for this clonotype: Its antigen is not known.

A single record per CDR3 protein comes from TCRdb applying MiXCR to the multiplex PCR reads. The table has 150,000 to 200,000 distinct CDR3 sequences, 30% to 35% seen once. Study-level points and caveats: Tumor and nontumor repertoires were significantly more similar in luminal-like than in basal-like breast cancer.

The lymph nodes were axillary draining lymph nodes from breast cancer patients. V gene TRBV20-1 combines with J gene TRBJ2-1; TRBD1 matches at 8 bases. Source material: axillary lymph node tissue. The sequence was obtained from a female donor with breast cancer. Some clones in this sample may be carry-over from other donors' samples. The CDR3 nucleotides read TGCAGTGCTAGATCCGACAGGGGAGTAGGGAATGAGCAGTTCTTC. As protein: CSARSDRGVGNEQFF.